Below, 14 T cell receptor beta chains from the same sample are listed, as sequenced in a study of blood T cell repertoires in COVID-19. The method was immunoSEQ multiplex PCR; TCRdb's version includes in-frame clones alone and lacks a portion of them. The profile covers about 51,000 clones, with roughly 87% appearing a single time and roughly 3% taken by the ten largest. Input material: peripheral blood. The receptors were gathered from a man over 45 with active COVID-19.

V and J are TRBV18 and TRBJ1-1, with 8 bases that match TRBD1. Unmatched junction bases numbered 11, after V lost 3 bases and J lost 5 bases. Germline lookup yields CDR1 KGHSH and CDR2 LQKENI. The CDR3 totals 16 residues. DNA for the CDR3: TGTGCCAGCTCACCTCCATGGACAGGGCGGGGGACTGAAGCTTTCTTT. Translated, it gives CASSPPWTGRGTEAFF.

The V and J genes are TRBV7-9 and TRBJ2-7, with D maybe TRBD2 (5 bases). Germline lookup yields CDR1 SEHNR and CDR2 FQNEAQ (reference sequence). V was shortened by 4 bases and J by 0 bases, with 13 bases between the two germline ends. This CDR3 region has 15 residues. Here the CDR3 DNA reads TGTGCCAGCAGCTCAATCATGGGGAGCTCCTACGAGCAGTACTTC. It specifies CASSSIMGSSYEQYF.

The J gene is TRBJ2-1, the V gene TRBV24-1; D is undetermined. With 2 bases removed from V and 6 bases from J, the gap between germline ends came to 10 bases. Germline V gene sequence: CDR1 KGHDR, CDR2 SFDVKD. The CDR3 has 14 residues. The CDR3 DNA reads TGTGCCACCAGTGATTCTATATCTCCCAATGAGCAGTTCTTC. Translating it yields CATSDSISPNEQFF.

In this sample, this clone turned up once. CDR3 coding DNA: TGTGCCAGCAGACAGAGACTAGTTCGAACAGATACGCAGTATTTT. Amino acid sequence: CASRQRLVRTDTQYF. V and J are TRBV28 and TRBJ2-3; maybe TRBD2 (6 bases). V lost 6 bases to trimming and J lost 3 bases, with 16 bases between them. Germline V lookup: CDR1 MDHEN, CDR2 SYDVKM. The CDR3 totals 15 residues.

The chain joins TRBV7-3 to TRBJ2-1, with D possibly matching TRBD1 (5 bases). This CDR3 region has 15 residues. CDR1 and CDR2 (germline): SGHTA, FQGTGA. Between the trimmed V and J ends, which lost 2 bases and 3 bases, there was a span of 11 bases. Here the CDR3 reads CASSLAGSRYNEQFF. CDR3 DNA sequence: TGTGCCAGCAGCTTAGCAGGGTCTCGCTACAATGAGCAGTTCTTC.

The gene calls are TRBV4-2 and TRBJ2-7; TRBD2 aligns across 7 bases. The CDR3 contains 16 residues. CDR1 is LGHNA, CDR2 YNFKEQ, per germline. V gave up 3 bases and J gave up 7 bases; unmatched junction bases: 15. The CDR3 is CASSHAGVAPGGEQYF. In DNA, the CDR3 is TGTGCCAGCAGCCACGCGGGGGTGGCGCCTGGGGGGGAGCAGTACTTC.

This clone was observed a handful of times. CDR3 nucleotides: TGTGCCAGCCATCCCGGGACATCTAGCACAGATACGCAGTATTTT. Translated: CASHPGTSSTDTQYF. The chain has TRBV9 and TRBJ2-3, with D possibly matching TRBD1 (6 bases). CDR1 is SGDLS and CDR2 is YYNGEE in the germline V gene. V was trimmed by 7 bases and J by 0 bases, leaving 15 bases between them. This CDR3 region has 15 residues.

This chain links TRBV7-3 with TRBJ2-2; D is unresolved. In germline, CDR1 is SGHTA, CDR2 FQGTGA. V shed 5 bases and J shed 3 bases, with 10 bases lying between them. The CDR3 runs 14 residues. The DNA for the CDR3 is TGTGCCAGCAGCAGACGACATTACACCGGGGAGCTGTTTTTT. Translated: CASSRRHYTGELFF.

The V call is TRBV7-3, the J call TRBJ1-6, with D possibly matching TRBD1 (6 bases). The CDR3 is 15 amino acids. Germline CDR1 SGHTA, CDR2 FQGTGA. V was pared by 2 bases and J by 9 bases, with 14 bases between. Here the CDR3 DNA reads TGTGCCAGCAGCTTAGGACGGACAGACGCTTCACCCCTCCACTTT. Amino acids: CASSLGRTDASPLHF.

The chain links TRBV9 to TRBJ2-2, with no clear D. The V gene lost 7 bases and the J gene lost 5 bases, with 6 bases spanning the gap. The CDR3 contains 11 residues. The germline V gene encodes CDR1 SGDLS and CDR2 YYNGEE. In DNA form, the CDR3 reads TGTGCCAGCGGTACAACCGGGGAGCTGTTTTTT. Protein: CASGTTGELFF.

The genes are TRBV4-3 and TRBJ1-1, with 8 bases aligning to TRBD1. Germline V CDR1 and CDR2: LGHNA, YSLEER. V lost 3 bases, J lost 0 bases, and 0 bases stayed unmatched. This CDR3 has 14 amino acids. CDR3 region: CASSQGQVNTEAFF. Here the CDR3 DNA reads TGCGCCAGCAGCCAGGGACAGGTGAACACTGAAGCTTTCTTT.

The chain combines TRBV7-2 with TRBJ2-5; TRBD2 agrees at 7 bases. This CDR3 has 14 amino acids. Germline V CDR1 and CDR2: SGHTA, FQGNSA. Trimming removed 5 bases from V and 4 bases from J; junction bases left unmatched: 7. The CDR3: CASSRALAGETQYF. CDR3 coding DNA: TGTGCCAGCAGCCGCGCCTTAGCGGGAGAGACCCAGTACTTC. The full variable domain, rest sourced from reference TRBV7-2 and TRBJ2-5, is GAGVSQSPSNKVTEKGKDVELRCDPISGHTALYWYRQSLGQGLEFLIYFQGNSAPDKSGLPSDRFSAERTGGSVSTLTIQRTQQEDSAVYLCASSRALAGETQYFGPGTRLLVL.

This rearrangement joins TRBV11-3 to TRBJ2-3, with 10 bases matching TRBD2. Per the germline V gene, CDR1 is SGHNT and CDR2 is YENEEA. The CDR3 totals 16 residues. The junction had 8 bases not matched to a gene; V was cut back by 1 base and J by 7 bases. Here the CDR3 DNA reads TGTGCCAGCAGCTTAGGGGGAGCGGGGGGGCTGAATACGCAGTATTTT. This translates into CASSLGGAGGLNTQYF.

The chain is built from TRBV3-1 (or the pseudogene TRBV3-2) and TRBJ2-2; tentative D call: TRBD2 (6 bases). V shed 2 bases and J shed 1 base, with 20 bases lying between them. There are 19 residues in the CDR3. CDR1 is LGHDT and CDR2 is YNNKEL in the germline V gene (reference sequence). The DNA of the CDR3 is TGTGCCAGCAGCCAAAGGGGATTTGGGGGGAGCGGGAACACCGGGGAGCTGTTTTTT. Encoded protein: CASSQRGFGGSGNTGELFF.